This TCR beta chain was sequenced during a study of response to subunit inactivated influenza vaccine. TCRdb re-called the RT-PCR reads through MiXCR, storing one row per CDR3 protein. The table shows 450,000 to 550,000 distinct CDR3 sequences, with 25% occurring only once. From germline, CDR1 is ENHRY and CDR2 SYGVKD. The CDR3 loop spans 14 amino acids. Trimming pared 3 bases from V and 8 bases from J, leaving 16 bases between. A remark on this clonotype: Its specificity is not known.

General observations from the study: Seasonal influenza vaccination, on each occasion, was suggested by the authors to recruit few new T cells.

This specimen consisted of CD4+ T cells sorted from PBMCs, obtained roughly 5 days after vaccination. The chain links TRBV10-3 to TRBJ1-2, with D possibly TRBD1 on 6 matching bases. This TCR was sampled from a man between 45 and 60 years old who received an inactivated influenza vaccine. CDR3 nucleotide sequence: TGTGCCATCAGTGAAGGTCGGGGGCGTCAGGGCTACACCTTC. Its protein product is CAISEGRGRQGYTF.